This T cell receptor (beta chain) was recovered during a study of blood T cell repertoires in COVID-19. This table comes from immunoSEQ multiplex PCR, and its TCRdb copy is limited to in-frame clones, with some not included. This table has 200,000 to 250,000 clones, about 87% appearing once. Trimming cost V 4 bases and J 3 bases, with 10 bases left between them. Germline assignment: CDR1 KGHSH and CDR2 LQKENI. CDR3 length equals 14 residues. Sequencing was carried out using PBMCs or T cells enriched from blood (not recorded which). The sequence derives from a woman in her twenties or thirties who had recovered from COVID-19. The rearrangement joins TRBV18 to TRBJ2-1; possible D gene TRBD2, 5 bases. Written as DNA, the CDR3 is TGTGCCAGCTCACTTAAACGGGGCTACAATGAGCAGTTCTTC. Its protein is CASSLKRGYNEQFF.